A selection of T cell receptor beta chains follows, all from one sample in a study of shared T cell receptors in the human thymus. The protocol was immunoSEQ multiplex PCR, while the TCRdb copy is restricted to in-frame clones and leaves out a portion. Of 500,000 to 550,000 clones in the sample, around three quarters were seen once. This sample was shared with a second study, whose subject was human thymus T cells.

Sequenced sample: thymocytes. The origin of the receptors is a boy under three years old with a congenital heart defect. Each CDR3 is given with its conserved first and last residue.

j_call,v_call,cdr3_aa
TRBJ2-5,TRBV15,CATAYNYGGRGETQYF
TRBJ2-1,TRBV7-9,CASWLHNNEQFF
TRBJ2-1,TRBV11-2,CASSHTGLAGGNEQFF
TRBJ1-1,TRBV25-1,CASSERTGGAFF
TRBJ1-5,TRBV29-1,CSVVGDTGVGQPQHF
TRBJ2-7,TRBV5-1,CASSPGVLAYEQYF
TRBJ1-5,TRBV19,CASSMPPEEGRDQPQHF
TRBJ2-1,TRBV27,CASNSGTTNEQFF
TRBJ2-5,TRBV5-4,CASSPGTYQETQYF
TRBJ2-3,TRBV5-4,CASSLDALTDTQYF
TRBJ1-2,TRBV5-1,CASRGTAGPISGYTF
TRBJ2-1,TRBV11-2,CASSSIFPRWAPEQFF
TRBJ2-2,TRBV10-3,CAISERQGRTGELFF
TRBJ2-7,TRBV4-3,CASSPSPQYYEQYF
TRBJ1-1,TRBV7-9,CASSQADTEAFF
TRBJ2-5,TRBV27,CASSLGGGHQETQYF
TRBJ2-2,TRBV4-3,CASSQDQGWAGNRNTGELFF
TRBJ1-5,TRBV27,CASSFKPGQGRNQPQHF
TRBJ2-2,TRBV21-1,CASSIDTSGRKVGELFF
TRBJ2-2,TRBV5-1,CASSIAPQPENTGELFF
TRBJ2-1,TRBV29-1,CSVVGVKTRGNHNEQFF
TRBJ2-7,TRBV27,CASSSPGQGSYEQYF
TRBJ2-1,TRBV15,CATSRVIGLAESSYNEQFF
TRBJ1-1,TRBV4-1,CASSQARGYTEAFF
TRBJ2-7,TRBV4-2,CASSQGTSGSYYEQYF
TRBJ2-3,TRBV30,CAWSVGEATDTQYF
TRBJ2-2,TRBV7-7,CASSRRPGSTGELFF
TRBJ2-7,TRBV10-3,CAISERLAGVHEQYF
TRBJ2-1,TRBV6-5,CASRMSGAPDNEQFF
TRBJ2-7,TRBV29-1,CSVYGIPPGEQYF
TRBJ2-7,TRBV28,CASRTPGTGGGYEQYF
TRBJ2-1,TRBV27,CASSARAGAYNEQFF
TRBJ1-5,TRBV15,CATSRVTTGGSNQPQHF
TRBJ1-3,TRBV27,CASRAPGGGNTIYF
TRBJ2-2,TRBV18,CASSPPADTGELFF
TRBJ1-3,TRBV19,CASNLDRSSGNTIYF
TRBJ1-2,TRBV28,CASSPRRVYGYTF
TRBJ2-2,TRBV5-1,CASSLAPQPKTGELFF
TRBJ1-5,TRBV19,CASSIPSISSNQPQHF
TRBJ2-7,TRBV27,CASSPPPQAGREQYF
TRBJ2-7,TRBV6-1,CASGGAPSYEQYF
TRBJ2-1,TRBV4-1,CASSRRKGVAGAVSNEQFF
TRBJ2-1,TRBV4-1,CASSQGLAGGPHEQFF
TRBJ2-2,TRBV14,CASSRKPGQSNTGELFF